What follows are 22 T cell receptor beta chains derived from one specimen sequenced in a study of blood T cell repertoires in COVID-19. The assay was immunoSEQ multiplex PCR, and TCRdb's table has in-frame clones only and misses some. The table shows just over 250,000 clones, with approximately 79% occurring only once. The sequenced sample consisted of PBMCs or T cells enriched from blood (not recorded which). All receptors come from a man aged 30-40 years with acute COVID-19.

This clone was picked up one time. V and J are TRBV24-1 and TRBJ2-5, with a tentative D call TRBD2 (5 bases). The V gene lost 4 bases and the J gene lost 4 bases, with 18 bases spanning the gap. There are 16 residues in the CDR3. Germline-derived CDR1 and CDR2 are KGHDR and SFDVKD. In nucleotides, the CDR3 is TGTGCCACCAGTGAAGGGCGGAGGCCTTATGGAGAGACCCAGTACTTC. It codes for CATSEGRRPYGETQYF.

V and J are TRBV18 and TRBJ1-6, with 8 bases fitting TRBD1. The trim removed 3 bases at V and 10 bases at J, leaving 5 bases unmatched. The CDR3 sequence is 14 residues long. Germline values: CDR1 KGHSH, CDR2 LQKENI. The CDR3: CASSPDRVPSPLHF. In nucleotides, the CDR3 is TGTGCCAGCTCACCGGACAGGGTTCCCTCACCCCTCCACTTT.

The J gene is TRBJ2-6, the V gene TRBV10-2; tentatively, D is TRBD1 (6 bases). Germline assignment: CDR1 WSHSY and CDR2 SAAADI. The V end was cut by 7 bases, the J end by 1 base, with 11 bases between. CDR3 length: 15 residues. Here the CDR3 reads CASTLGASGANVLTF. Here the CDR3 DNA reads TGCGCCAGCACCCTGGGGGCGTCTGGGGCCAACGTCCTGACTTTC.

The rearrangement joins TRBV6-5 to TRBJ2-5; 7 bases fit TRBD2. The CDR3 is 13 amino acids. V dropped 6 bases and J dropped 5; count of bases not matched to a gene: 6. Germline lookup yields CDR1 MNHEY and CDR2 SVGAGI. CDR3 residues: CASRRDGGETQYF. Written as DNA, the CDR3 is TGTGCCAGCAGGAGGGACGGGGGGGAGACCCAGTACTTC.

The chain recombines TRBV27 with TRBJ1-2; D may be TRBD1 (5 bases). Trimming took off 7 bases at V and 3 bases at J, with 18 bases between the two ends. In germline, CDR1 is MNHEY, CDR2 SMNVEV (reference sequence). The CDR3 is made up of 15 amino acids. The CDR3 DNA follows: TGTGCCAGCAAAGCCCCCGCCGGGGGGTACTATGGCTACACCTTC. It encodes CASKAPAGGYYGYTF.

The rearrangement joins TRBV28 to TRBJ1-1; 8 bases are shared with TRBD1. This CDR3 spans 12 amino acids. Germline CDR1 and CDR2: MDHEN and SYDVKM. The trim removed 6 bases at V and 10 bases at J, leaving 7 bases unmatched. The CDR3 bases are TGTGCCAGCAGCCGAGGACAGGGTAGAGCTTTCTTT. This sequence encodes CASSRGQGRAFF.

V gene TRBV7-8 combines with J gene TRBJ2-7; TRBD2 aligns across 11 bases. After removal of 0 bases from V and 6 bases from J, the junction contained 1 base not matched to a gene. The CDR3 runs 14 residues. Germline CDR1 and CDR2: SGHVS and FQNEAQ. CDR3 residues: CASSLAGLAAEQYV. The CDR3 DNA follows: TGTGCCAGCAGCTTAGCGGGACTAGCGGCCGAGCAGTACGTC.

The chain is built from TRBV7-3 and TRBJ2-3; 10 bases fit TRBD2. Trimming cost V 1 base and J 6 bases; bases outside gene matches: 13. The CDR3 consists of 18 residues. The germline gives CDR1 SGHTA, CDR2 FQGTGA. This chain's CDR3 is CASSLNGLLAGVPDTQYF. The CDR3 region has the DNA TGTGCCAGCAGCTTAAACGGCCTCCTAGCGGGAGTACCTGATACGCAGTATTTT. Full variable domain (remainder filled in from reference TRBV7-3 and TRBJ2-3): GAGVSQTPSNKVTEKGKYVELRCDPISGHTALYWYRQSLGQGPEFLIYFQGTGAADDSGLPNDRFFAVRPEGSVSTLKIQRTERGDSAVYLCASSLNGLLAGVPDTQYFGPGTRLTVL.

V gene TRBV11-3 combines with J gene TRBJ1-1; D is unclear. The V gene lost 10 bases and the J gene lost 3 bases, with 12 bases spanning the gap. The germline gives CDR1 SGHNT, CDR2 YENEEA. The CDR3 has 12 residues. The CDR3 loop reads CATLREDTEAFF. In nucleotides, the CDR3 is TGTGCCACCTTGAGGGAGGACACTGAAGCTTTCTTT. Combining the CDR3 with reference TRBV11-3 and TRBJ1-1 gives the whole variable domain EAGVVQSPRYKIIEKKQPVAFWCNPISGHNTLYWYLQNLGQGPELLIRYENEEAVDDSQLPKDRFSAERLKGVDSTLKIQPAELGDSAVYLCATLREDTEAFFGQGTRLTVV.

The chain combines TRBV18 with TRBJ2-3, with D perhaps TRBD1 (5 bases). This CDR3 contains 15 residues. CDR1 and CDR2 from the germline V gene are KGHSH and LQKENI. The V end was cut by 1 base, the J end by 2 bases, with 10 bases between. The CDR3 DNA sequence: TGTGCCAGCTCACCACTAATAGGGGCCACAGATACGCAGTATTTT. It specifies CASSPLIGATDTQYF. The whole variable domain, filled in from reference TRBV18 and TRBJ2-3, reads NAGVMQNPRHLVRRRGQEARLRCSPMKGHSHVYWYRQLPEEGLKFMVYLQKENIIDESGMPKERFSAEFPKEGPSILRIQQVVRGDSAAYFCASSPLIGATDTQYFGPGTRLTVL.

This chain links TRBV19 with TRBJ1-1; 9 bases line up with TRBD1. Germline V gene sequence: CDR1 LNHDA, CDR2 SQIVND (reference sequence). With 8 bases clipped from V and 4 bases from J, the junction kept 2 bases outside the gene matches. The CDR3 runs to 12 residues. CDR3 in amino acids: CASEDRGTEAFF. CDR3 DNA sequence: TGTGCCAGTGAGGACAGGGGCACTGAAGCTTTCTTT.

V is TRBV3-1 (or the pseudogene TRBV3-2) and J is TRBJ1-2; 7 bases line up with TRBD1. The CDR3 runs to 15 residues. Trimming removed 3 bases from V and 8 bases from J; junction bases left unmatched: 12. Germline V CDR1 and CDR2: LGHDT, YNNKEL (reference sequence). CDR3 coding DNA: TGTGCCAGCAGCCAGAACCCCCAACAGGGGCGGGGCTACACCTTC. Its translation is CASSQNPQQGRGYTF.

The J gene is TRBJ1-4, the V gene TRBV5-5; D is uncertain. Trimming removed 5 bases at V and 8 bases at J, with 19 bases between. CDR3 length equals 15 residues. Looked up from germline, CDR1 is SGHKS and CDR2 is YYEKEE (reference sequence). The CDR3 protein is CASSRTVGGEEKLFF. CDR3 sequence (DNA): TGTGCCAGCAGTCGGACGGTCGGAGGCGAAGAAAAACTGTTTTTT.

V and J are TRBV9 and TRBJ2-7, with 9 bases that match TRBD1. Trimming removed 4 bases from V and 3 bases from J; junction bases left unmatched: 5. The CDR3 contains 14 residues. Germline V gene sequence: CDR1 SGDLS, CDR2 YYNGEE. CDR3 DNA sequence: TGTGCCAGCAGCCCCGGGACAGGGTTCTACGAGCAGTACGTC. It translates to CASSPGTGFYEQYV.

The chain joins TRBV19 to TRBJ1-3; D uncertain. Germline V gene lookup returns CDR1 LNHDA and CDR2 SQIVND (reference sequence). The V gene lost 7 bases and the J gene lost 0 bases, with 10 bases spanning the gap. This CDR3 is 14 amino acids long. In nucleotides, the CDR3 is TGTGCCAGTACCACGGTAGTCTCTGGAAACACCATATATTTT. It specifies CASTTVVSGNTIYF.

CDR3 loop: CASSTGTENSPLHF. In DNA form, the CDR3 reads TGTGCCAGCAGTACCGGGACAGAGAATTCACCCCTCCACTTT. The rearrangement uses TRBV6-5 and TRBJ1-6; 7 bases agree with TRBD1. The CDR3 covers 14 residues. Germline CDR1 is MNHEY and CDR2 is SVGAGI. Trimming took 5 bases from V and 7 from J; bases not matched to a gene: 5.

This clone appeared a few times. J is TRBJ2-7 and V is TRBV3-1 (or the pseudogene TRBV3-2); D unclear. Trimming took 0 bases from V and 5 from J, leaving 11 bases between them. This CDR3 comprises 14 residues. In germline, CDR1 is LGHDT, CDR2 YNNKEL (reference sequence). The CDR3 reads CASSQDRPGDEQYV. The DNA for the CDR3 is TGTGCCAGCAGCCAAGATCGTCCGGGTGACGAGCAGTACGTC.

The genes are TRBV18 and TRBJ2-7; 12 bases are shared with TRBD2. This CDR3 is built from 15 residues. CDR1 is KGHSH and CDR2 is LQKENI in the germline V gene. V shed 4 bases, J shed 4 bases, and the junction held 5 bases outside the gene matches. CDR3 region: CASSQTSGGPYEQYV. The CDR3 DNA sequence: TGTGCCAGCTCACAAACTAGCGGGGGGCCTTACGAGCAGTACGTC.

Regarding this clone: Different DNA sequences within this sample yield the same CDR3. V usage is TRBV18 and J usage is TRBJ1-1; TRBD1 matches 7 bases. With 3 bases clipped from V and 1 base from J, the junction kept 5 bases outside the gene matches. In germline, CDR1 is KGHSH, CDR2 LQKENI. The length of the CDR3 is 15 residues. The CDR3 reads CASSPRQGTNTEAFF. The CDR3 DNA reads TGTGCCAGCTCACCGCGACAGGGCACGAACACTGAAGCTTTCTTT.

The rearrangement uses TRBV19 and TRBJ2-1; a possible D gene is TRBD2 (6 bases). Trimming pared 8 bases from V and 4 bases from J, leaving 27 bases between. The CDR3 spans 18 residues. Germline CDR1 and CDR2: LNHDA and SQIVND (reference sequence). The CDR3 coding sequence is TGTGCCAGTTCGAAATGGGGCGGGGTGTCTGGTGGGTACAATGAGCAGTTCTTC. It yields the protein CASSKWGGVSGGYNEQFF.

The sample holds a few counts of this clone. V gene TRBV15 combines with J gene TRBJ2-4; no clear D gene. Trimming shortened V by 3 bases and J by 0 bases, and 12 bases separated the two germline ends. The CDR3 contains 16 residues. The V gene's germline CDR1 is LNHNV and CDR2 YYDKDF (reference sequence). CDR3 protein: CATSRSRELAKNIQYF. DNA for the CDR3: TGTGCCACCAGCAGGAGCCGCGAACTAGCCAAAAACATTCAGTACTTC.

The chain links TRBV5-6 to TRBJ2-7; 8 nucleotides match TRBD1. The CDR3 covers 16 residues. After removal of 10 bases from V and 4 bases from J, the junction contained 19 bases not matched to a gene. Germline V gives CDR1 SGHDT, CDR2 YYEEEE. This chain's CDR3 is CAGYHSRGTGHYEQYV. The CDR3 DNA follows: TGTGCCGGCTACCATAGCAGAGGGACAGGCCATTACGAGCAGTACGTC.